This record covers a single TCR beta chain. Its specificity is not known. This sample is drawn from a study of cytomegalovirus exposure and HLA in healthy donors. Study observations and caveats: Rates of TCR association differed by HLA locus in a later analysis, with DRB1 highest and HLA-C lowest.

Both 60 Vbeta primers and 13 Jbeta primers went into the PCR. The data were produced by immunoSEQ multiplex PCR, yet TCRdb's version contains in-frame clones alone and is incomplete. This sample has more than 35,000 clones, with 53% found just once. V was shortened by 5 bases and J by 7 bases, with 21 bases between the two germline ends. Germline assignment: CDR1 SEHNR and CDR2 FQNEAQ (reference sequence). The CDR3 is 16 amino acids. The sample consisted of PBMCs. The chain couples TRBV7-9 to TRBJ2-1; possible D gene TRBD2, 7 bases. The receptor was derived from a woman in her forties in good health and CMV-seropositive. This chain's CDR3 is CASSRTSGAGGNEQFF. The CDR3 nucleotides read TGTGCCAGCAGCCGCACCTCGGGGGCCGGGGGGAATGAGCAGTTCTTC.